A selection of T cell receptor beta chains follows, all from one sample in a study of molecular identifiers for immune sequencing clone quantification. TCRdb ran MiXCR on the PCR reads and lists one entry per CDR3 protein. The sample lists 600,000 to 650,000 distinct CDR3 sequences, 15% to 20% occurring once. The sample consisted of naive CD8+ T cells from blood, with Jurkat cell RNA spiked in. These receptors were collected from a human donor in good health. Some libraries in this study had Jurkat cell RNA spiked in. Both conserved end residues are part of each CDR3. A D gene is named only where the DNA matches it firmly. Clone size is given for some rows only: seen once, a few or many times, or a class if the clone is expanded.

v_gene: TRBV12-3/TRBV12-4
d_gene: -
j_gene: TRBJ1-2
abundance: many
CDR3aa: CASSHRTLDYTF
CDR3nt: TGTGCCAGCAGTCATAGGACACTCGACTACACCTTC

v_gene: TRBV7-3
d_gene: -
j_gene: TRBJ1-1
abundance: few
CDR3aa: CASSLTSTANTEAFF
CDR3nt: TGTGCCAGCAGCTTGACTTCCACAGCGAACACTGAAGCTTTCTTT

v_gene: TRBV9
d_gene: -
j_gene: TRBJ2-5
abundance: -
CDR3aa: CASSVAGGEAPQYF
CDR3nt: TGTGCCAGCAGCGTAGCCGGCGGGGAGGCGCCCCAGTACTTC

v_gene: TRBV6-2/TRBV6-3
d_gene: TRBD2
j_gene: TRBJ2-1
abundance: many
CDR3aa: CASSYSTSGGTEQFF
CDR3nt: TGTGCCAGCAGTTACTCAACTAGCGGGGGGACTGAGCAGTTCTTC

v_gene: TRBV12-3/TRBV12-4
d_gene: -
j_gene: TRBJ2-3
abundance: -
CDR3aa: CVTGADTQYF
CDR3nt: TGTGTAACCGGAGCAGATACGCAGTATTTT

v_gene: TRBV6-5
d_gene: TRBD1
j_gene: TRBJ2-2
abundance: many
CDR3aa: CASSGQTGGAGSTGELFF
CDR3nt: TGTGCCAGCAGTGGCCAAACAGGGGGCGCGGGGAGCACCGGGGAGCTGTTTTTT

v_gene: TRBV4-1
d_gene: -
j_gene: TRBJ1-1
abundance: many
CDR3aa: CASSQDLLPATEAFF
CDR3nt: TGCGCCAGCAGCCAAGATTTACTTCCCGCGACTGAAGCTTTCTTT

v_gene: TRBV29-1
d_gene: -
j_gene: TRBJ1-5
abundance: many
CDR3aa: CSSWDGNSNQPQHF
CDR3nt: TGCAGCTCCTGGGACGGTAATAGCAATCAGCCCCAGCATTTT

v_gene: TRBV6-5
d_gene: TRBD1
j_gene: TRBJ2-5
abundance: many
CDR3aa: CASSPGTGFQETQYF
CDR3nt: TGTGCCAGCAGTCCCGGGACAGGGTTCCAAGAGACCCAGTACTTC

v_gene: TRBV7-2
d_gene: TRBD1
j_gene: TRBJ1-2
abundance: many
CDR3aa: CASSSGTVFGYTF
CDR3nt: TGTGCCAGCAGCTCAGGGACAGTTTTTGGCTACACCTTC

v_gene: TRBV6-2/TRBV6-3
d_gene: TRBD2
j_gene: TRBJ2-3
abundance: many
CDR3aa: CASSPRGGGPDTQYF
CDR3nt: TGTGCCAGCAGTCCCCGGGGGGGCGGCCCAGATACGCAGTATTTT

v_gene: TRBV7-9
d_gene: TRBD1
j_gene: TRBJ1-5
abundance: many
CDR3aa: CASSLVTGGDNQPQHF
CDR3nt: TGTGCCAGCAGCTTAGTAACAGGGGGTGACAATCAGCCCCAGCATTTT

v_gene: TRBV5-4
d_gene: TRBD1
j_gene: TRBJ2-2
abundance: -
CDR3aa: CASSLWTGGTGELFF
CDR3nt: TGTGCCAGCAGCTTGTGGACAGGGGGTACCGGGGAGCTGTTTTTT

v_gene: TRBV21-1
d_gene: -
j_gene: TRBJ1-4
abundance: many
CDR3aa: CAILIIRGEKLFF
CDR3nt: TGTGCCATCCTGATTATTCGGGGTGAAAAACTGTTTTTT

v_gene: TRBV4-1
d_gene: -
j_gene: TRBJ2-1
abundance: few
CDR3aa: CASSEAWSYNEQFF
CDR3nt: TGCGCCAGCAGCGAAGCATGGAGCTACAATGAGCAGTTCTTC

v_gene: TRBV4-3
d_gene: TRBD2
j_gene: TRBJ2-2
abundance: -
CDR3aa: CASSQDSGLADTNFNTGELFF
CDR3nt: TGCGCCAGCAGCCAAGACTCGGGACTAGCGGACACAAACTTTAACACCGGGGAGCTGTTTTTT

v_gene: TRBV7-9
d_gene: -
j_gene: TRBJ2-3
abundance: -
CDR3aa: CASSEPDPVPTDTQYF
CDR3nt: TGTGCCAGCAGCGAACCCGACCCAGTACCCACAGATACGCAGTATTTT

v_gene: TRBV25-1
d_gene: -
j_gene: TRBJ2-7
abundance: many
CDR3aa: CASSVSSEQYF
CDR3nt: TGTGCCAGCAGTGTCAGCAGCGAGCAGTACTTC

v_gene: TRBV7-9
d_gene: -
j_gene: TRBJ2-5
abundance: many
CDR3aa: CASSTLTTDGFQYF
CDR3nt: TGTGCCAGCAGCACACTTACGACCGACGGGTTCCAGTACTTC

v_gene: TRBV6-5
d_gene: TRBD1
j_gene: TRBJ1-6
abundance: few
CDR3aa: CASSYSMVPGTGNSPLHF
CDR3nt: TGTGCCAGCAGTTACTCGATGGTGCCCGGGACAGGGAATTCACCCCTCCACTTT

v_gene: TRBV7-3
d_gene: TRBD2
j_gene: TRBJ2-7
abundance: few
CDR3aa: CASSPSPSGSYEQYF
CDR3nt: TGTGCCAGCAGCCCCTCCCCTAGCGGGAGCTACGAGCAGTACTTC

v_gene: TRBV18
d_gene: -
j_gene: TRBJ1-4
abundance: -
CDR3aa: CASSPEDYVDEKLFF
CDR3nt: TGTGCCAGCTCCCCCGAGGACTACGTGGATGAAAAACTGTTTTTT

v_gene: TRBV12-3/TRBV12-4
d_gene: TRBD1
j_gene: TRBJ2-7
abundance: -
CDR3aa: CASSPQIGTAHYEQYF
CDR3nt: TGTGCCAGCAGCCCGCAGATCGGGACAGCTCACTACGAGCAGTACTTC

v_gene: TRBV4-3
d_gene: -
j_gene: TRBJ1-2
abundance: -
CDR3aa: CASSQEGRGEGYTF
CDR3nt: TGCGCCAGCAGCCAAGAAGGCAGGGGTGAAGGCTACACCTTC

v_gene: TRBV27
d_gene: -
j_gene: TRBJ1-5
abundance: many
CDR3aa: CASSLFTGPWPQHF
CDR3nt: TGTGCCAGCAGTTTATTCACAGGCCCGTGGCCCCAGCATTTT

v_gene: TRBV28
d_gene: TRBD2
j_gene: TRBJ2-2
abundance: few
CDR3aa: CASSLRAGTFRTGELFF
CDR3nt: TGTGCCAGCAGTCTACGAGCGGGGACCTTCAGGACCGGGGAGCTGTTTTTT

v_gene: TRBV7-2
d_gene: -
j_gene: TRBJ1-3
abundance: many
CDR3aa: CASSFRDDGNTIYF
CDR3nt: TGTGCCAGCAGCTTCCGGGACGATGGAAACACCATATATTTT

v_gene: TRBV6-6
d_gene: TRBD2
j_gene: TRBJ2-2
abundance: many
CDR3aa: CASSYNPQLATNTGELFF
CDR3nt: TGTGCCAGCAGTTATAATCCCCAACTAGCGACTAACACCGGGGAGCTGTTTTTT

v_gene: TRBV11-3
d_gene: -
j_gene: TRBJ1-3
abundance: -
CDR3aa: CASSGNLENTIYF
CDR3nt: TGTGCCAGCAGCGGTAACCTTGAGAACACCATATATTTT

v_gene: TRBV27
d_gene: -
j_gene: TRBJ1-5
abundance: many
CDR3aa: CASSPLSNQPQHF
CDR3nt: TGTGCCAGCAGTCCCCTAAGCAATCAGCCCCAGCATTTT

v_gene: TRBV7-9
d_gene: -
j_gene: TRBJ2-1
abundance: -
CDR3aa: CASSTYWGANTYNEQFF
CDR3nt: TGTGCCAGCAGCACATACTGGGGAGCGAACACCTACAATGAGCAGTTCTTC

v_gene: TRBV5-5
d_gene: -
j_gene: TRBJ2-2
abundance: few
CDR3aa: CASSLRQGPTGELFF
CDR3nt: TGTGCCAGCAGCTTGAGGCAGGGCCCCACCGGGGAGCTGTTTTTT

v_gene: TRBV6-2/TRBV6-3
d_gene: -
j_gene: TRBJ2-5
abundance: few
CDR3aa: CASTDLPWMEETQYF
CDR3nt: TGTGCCAGCACTGACCTCCCGTGGATGGAAGAGACCCAGTACTTC

v_gene: TRBV5-1
d_gene: TRBD2
j_gene: TRBJ2-1
abundance: many
CDR3aa: CASSLEAVAGVAVHEQFF
CDR3nt: TGCGCCAGCAGCTTGGAAGCAGTAGCGGGAGTCGCAGTCCATGAGCAGTTCTTC

v_gene: TRBV6-5
d_gene: -
j_gene: TRBJ2-7
abundance: -
CDR3aa: CASSSGPISEQYF
CDR3nt: TGTGCCAGCAGTTCAGGACCGATCTCCGAGCAGTACTTC

v_gene: TRBV5-1
d_gene: TRBD2
j_gene: TRBJ2-1
abundance: -
CDR3aa: CASSPPPGSGGGDEQFF
CDR3nt: TGCGCCAGCAGCCCTCCGCCCGGGTCGGGAGGAGGAGATGAGCAGTTCTTC

v_gene: TRBV4-1
d_gene: -
j_gene: TRBJ2-7
abundance: many
CDR3aa: CASSRTTAGGYEQYF
CDR3nt: TGCGCCAGCAGCCGCACGACAGCTGGGGGTTACGAGCAGTACTTC

v_gene: TRBV10-3
d_gene: -
j_gene: TRBJ1-1
abundance: many
CDR3aa: CAISEGQSNTEAFF
CDR3nt: TGTGCCATCAGTGAGGGGCAGTCGAACACTGAAGCTTTCTTT

v_gene: TRBV7-9
d_gene: -
j_gene: TRBJ2-2
abundance: many
CDR3aa: CASSLAGDTGELFF
CDR3nt: TGTGCCAGCAGCTTAGCGGGAGACACCGGGGAGCTGTTTTTT

v_gene: TRBV6-2/TRBV6-3
d_gene: -
j_gene: TRBJ1-2
abundance: many
CDR3aa: CASSPPGVSGYTF
CDR3nt: TGTGCCAGCAGTCCCCCAGGGGTGTCCGGCTACACCTTC

v_gene: TRBV27
d_gene: TRBD2
j_gene: TRBJ2-3
abundance: many
CDR3aa: CASATGTSVASDTQYF
CDR3nt: TGTGCCAGCGCCACCGGGACTAGCGTCGCCTCAGATACGCAGTATTTT

v_gene: TRBV12-3/TRBV12-4
d_gene: -
j_gene: TRBJ2-3
abundance: many
CDR3aa: CASSSWTSTDTQYF
CDR3nt: TGTGCCAGCAGCTCTTGGACAAGCACAGATACGCAGTATTTT